The entry below gives a single T cell receptor (beta chain) sequence along with its context. This CDR3 has 13 residues. Trimming left V 5 bases short and J 5 bases short, with 10 bases between. The data were obtained in a study of blood T cell repertoires in COVID-19. Original analysis: Nucleated cell number was recorded as an estimate derived from reference gene primer amplification. Libraries were prepared by immunoSEQ multiplex PCR; TCRdb keeps only in-frame clonotypes and omits some of them. D and trimming come from the DNA, and the V and J calls and clone size come from that table. The sample has about 250,000 clones; roughly 88% are singletons.

Sequenced input: peripheral blood. This TCR derives from a man in his forties with acute or convalescent COVID-19. The genes are TRBV12-3 or TRBV12-4 and TRBJ2-1; TRBD1 is a possible D gene (5 bases). CDR3 region: CASSLIRDNEQFF. CDR3 nucleotides: TGTGCCAGCAGTCTGATCAGGGACAATGAGCAGTTCTTC.